Listed below are T cell receptor beta chains from one sample, sequenced in a study of radiation and T cells in renal cell carcinoma. Clones were sequenced by immunoSEQ multiplex PCR, and TCRdb holds only the in-frame ones, with some missing. The table includes roughly 120,000 clones, more than 80% detected once. The sequenced sample was blood, obtained from a patient whose treatment included radiotherapy and nephrectomy. These receptors all stem from a woman aged 60-75 years with renal cell carcinoma. The CDR3 runs from the conserved cysteine through the conserved F or W. Size is omitted from some rows. Given values are once, few, many or a class for expanded clones.

. TRBJ2-7 TRBV9 CASSAGLGYEQYF
. TRBJ1-6 TRBV6-1 CASSESRWQGDSPLHF
. TRBJ1-5 TRBV6-5 CASRPRTGGIQPQHF
few TRBJ2-2 TRBV6-1 CASSIGVGELFF
. TRBJ2-7 TRBV5-4 CASSLGDRPRSSYEQYF
. TRBJ2-1 TRBV2 CASSDSLGNEQFF
. TRBJ1-6 TRBV16 CASSQSTGALYNSPLHF
. TRBJ2-1 TRBV13 CASSPWQMNEQFF
. TRBJ1-1 TRBV28 CASMQGFEMNTEAFF
. TRBJ2-1 TRBV30 CAWMESSGYNEQFF
. TRBJ2-1 TRBV7-3 CASSPHRQSVFNEQFF
. TRBJ1-4 TRBV28 CASSLGDRVGTNEKLFF
. TRBJ1-2 TRBV6-5 CASSYSIHGVYGYTF
. TRBJ1-1 TRBV27 CASSPRPLGEAFF
few TRBJ2-1 TRBV29-1 CSVFSSSSYNEQFF
. TRBJ2-3 TRBV10-1 CASQLTSGGTDTQYF
. TRBJ1-1 TRBV27 CASRQTQGQGFTEAFF
. TRBJ2-7 TRBV11-2 CASSLDPGRTYEQYF
. TRBJ1-2 TRBV5-6 CASSLAGLQGTYGYTF
many TRBJ1-6 TRBV4-1 CASSQDIDWSSYNSPLHF
. TRBJ2-5 TRBV19 CASSTPGLAGQETQYF
. TRBJ1-2 TRBV5-1 CASSPNPDRPYGYTF